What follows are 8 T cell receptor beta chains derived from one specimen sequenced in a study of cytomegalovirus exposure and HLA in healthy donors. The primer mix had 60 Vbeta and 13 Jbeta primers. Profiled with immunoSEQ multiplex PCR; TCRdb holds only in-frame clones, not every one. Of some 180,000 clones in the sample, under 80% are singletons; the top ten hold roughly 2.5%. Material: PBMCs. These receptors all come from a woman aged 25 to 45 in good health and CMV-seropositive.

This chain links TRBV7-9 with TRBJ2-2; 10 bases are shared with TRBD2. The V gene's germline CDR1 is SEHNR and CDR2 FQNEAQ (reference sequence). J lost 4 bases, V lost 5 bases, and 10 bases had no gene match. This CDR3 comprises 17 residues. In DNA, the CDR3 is TGTGCCAGCAGCCGTAGCGGGGGGCTCCCTTTCACCGGGGAGCTGTTTTTT. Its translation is CASSRSGGLPFTGELFF.

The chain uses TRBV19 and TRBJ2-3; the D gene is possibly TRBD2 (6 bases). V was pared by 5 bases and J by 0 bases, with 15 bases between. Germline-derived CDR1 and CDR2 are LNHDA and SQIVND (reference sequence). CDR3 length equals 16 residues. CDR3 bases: TGTGCCAGTAGTCTTCAGGCGGGGCCAAGCACAGATACGCAGTATTTT. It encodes CASSLQAGPSTDTQYF.

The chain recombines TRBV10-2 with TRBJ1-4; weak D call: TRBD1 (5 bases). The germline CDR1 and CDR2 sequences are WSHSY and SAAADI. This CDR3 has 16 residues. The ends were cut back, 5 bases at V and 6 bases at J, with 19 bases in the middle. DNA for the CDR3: TGCGCCAGCAGTCGACTGAGTAGGGGCTCGGATGAAAAACTGTTTTTT. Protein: CASSRLSRGSDEKLFF.

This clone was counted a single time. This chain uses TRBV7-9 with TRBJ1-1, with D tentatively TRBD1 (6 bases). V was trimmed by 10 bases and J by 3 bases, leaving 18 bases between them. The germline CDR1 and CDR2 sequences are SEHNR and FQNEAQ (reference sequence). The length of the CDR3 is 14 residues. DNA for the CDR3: TGTGCCACCGGGTTGGGGAACAGGGACACTGAAGCTTTCTTT. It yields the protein CATGLGNRDTEAFF.

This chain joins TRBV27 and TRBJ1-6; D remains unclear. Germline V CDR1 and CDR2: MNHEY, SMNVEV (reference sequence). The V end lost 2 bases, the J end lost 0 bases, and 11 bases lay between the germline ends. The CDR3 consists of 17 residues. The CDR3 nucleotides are TGTGCCAGCAGTTTAGAGGTCTCGGGCTCCTATAATTCACCCCTCCACTTT. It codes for CASSLEVSGSYNSPLHF.

CDR3 sequence reads: CASSPQSPNEQFF. The CDR3 nucleotides are TGTGCCAGCAGCCCACAATCTCCGAATGAGCAGTTCTTC. This chain uses TRBV7-3 with TRBJ2-1; D call uncertain. The germline CDR1 and CDR2 sequences are SGHTA and FQGTGA. The V gene lost 5 bases and the J gene lost 7 bases, with 12 bases spanning the gap. There are 13 residues in the CDR3. The whole variable domain, remainder taken from reference TRBV7-3 and TRBJ2-1, is GAGVSQTPSNKVTEKGKYVELRCDPISGHTALYWYRQSLGQGPEFLIYFQGTGAADDSGLPNDRFFAVRPEGSVSTLKIQRTERGDSAVYLCASSPQSPNEQFFGPGTRLTVL.

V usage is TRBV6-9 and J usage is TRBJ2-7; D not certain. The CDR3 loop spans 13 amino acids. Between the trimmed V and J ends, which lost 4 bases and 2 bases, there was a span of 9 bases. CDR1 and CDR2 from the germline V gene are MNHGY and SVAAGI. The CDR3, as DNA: TGTGCCAGCAGTTCCTCTAATCCCTACGAGCAGTACTTC. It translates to CASSSSNPYEQYF.

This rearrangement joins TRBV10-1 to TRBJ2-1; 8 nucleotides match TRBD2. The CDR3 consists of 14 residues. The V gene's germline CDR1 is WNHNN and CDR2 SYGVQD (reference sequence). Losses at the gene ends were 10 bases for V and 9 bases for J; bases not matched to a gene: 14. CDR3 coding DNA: TGCGCCATCGTCGGGGGCGGGGGGTACCCTGAGCAGTTCTTC. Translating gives CAIVGGGGYPEQFF.